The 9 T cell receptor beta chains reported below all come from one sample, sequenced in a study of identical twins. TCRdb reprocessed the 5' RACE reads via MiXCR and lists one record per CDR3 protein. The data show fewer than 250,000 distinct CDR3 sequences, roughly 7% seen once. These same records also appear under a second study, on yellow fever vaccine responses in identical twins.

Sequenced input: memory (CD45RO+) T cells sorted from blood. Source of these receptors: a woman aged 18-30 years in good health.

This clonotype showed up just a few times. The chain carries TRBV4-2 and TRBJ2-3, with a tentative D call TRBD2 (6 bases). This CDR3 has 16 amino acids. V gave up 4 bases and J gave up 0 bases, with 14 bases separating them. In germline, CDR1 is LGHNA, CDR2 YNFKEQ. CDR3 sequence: CASSRETSSSTDTQYF. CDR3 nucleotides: TGTGCCAGCAGCCGGGAGACTAGTTCTAGCACAGATACGCAGTATTTT.

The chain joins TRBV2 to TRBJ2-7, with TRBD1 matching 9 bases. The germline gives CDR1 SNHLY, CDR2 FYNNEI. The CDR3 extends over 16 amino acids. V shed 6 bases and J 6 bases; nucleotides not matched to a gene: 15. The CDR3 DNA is TGTGCCAGCAGGACAGGGAGGGACAGGGTGGTTGCCGAGCAGTACTTC. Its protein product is CASRTGRDRVVAEQYF.

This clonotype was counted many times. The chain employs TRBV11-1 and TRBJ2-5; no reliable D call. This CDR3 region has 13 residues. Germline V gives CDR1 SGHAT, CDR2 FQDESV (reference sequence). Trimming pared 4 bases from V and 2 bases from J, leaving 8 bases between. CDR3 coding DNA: TGTGCCAGCAGCTCAACTCTGCAAGAGACCCAGTACTTC. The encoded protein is CASSSTLQETQYF.

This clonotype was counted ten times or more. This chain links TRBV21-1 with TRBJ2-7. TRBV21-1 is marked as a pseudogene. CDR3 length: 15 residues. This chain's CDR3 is CASSKALRGPYEQYV. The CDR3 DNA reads TGTGCCAGCAGCAAAGCCTTAAGGGGCCCCTACGAGCAGTACGTC.

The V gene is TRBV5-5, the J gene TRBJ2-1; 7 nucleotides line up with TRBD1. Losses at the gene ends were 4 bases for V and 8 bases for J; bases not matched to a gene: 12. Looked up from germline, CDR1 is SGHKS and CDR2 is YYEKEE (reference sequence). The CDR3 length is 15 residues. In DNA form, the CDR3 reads TGTGCCAGCAGCCCTCAAATGACAGGGTGGCATGAGCAGTTCTTC. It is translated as CASSPQMTGWHEQFF. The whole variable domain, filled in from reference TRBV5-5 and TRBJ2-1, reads DAGVTQSPTHLIKTRGQQVTLRCSPISGHKSVSWYQQVLGQGPQFIFQYYEKEERGRGNFPDRFSARQFPNYSSELNVNALLLGDSALYLCASSPQMTGWHEQFFGPGTRLTVL.

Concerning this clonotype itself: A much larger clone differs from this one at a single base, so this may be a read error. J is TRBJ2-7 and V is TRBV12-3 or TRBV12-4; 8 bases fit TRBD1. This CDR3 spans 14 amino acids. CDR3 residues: CVSSLEVTGAEQYF. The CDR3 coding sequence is TGTGTCAGCAGTTTAGAGGTGACAGGGGCAGAGCAGTACTTC.

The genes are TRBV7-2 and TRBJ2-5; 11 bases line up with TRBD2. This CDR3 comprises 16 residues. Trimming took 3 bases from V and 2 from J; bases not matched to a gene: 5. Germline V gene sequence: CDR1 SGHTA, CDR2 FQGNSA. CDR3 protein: CASSFVIAGGQETQYF. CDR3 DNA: TGTGCCAGCAGCTTTGTAATAGCGGGGGGGCAAGAGACCCAGTACTTC. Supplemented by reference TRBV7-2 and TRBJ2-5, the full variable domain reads GAGVSQSPSNKVTEKGKDVELRCDPISGHTALYWYRQSLGQGLEFLIYFQGNSAPDKSGLPSDRFSAERTGGSVSTLTIQRTQQEDSAVYLCASSFVIAGGQETQYFGPGTRLLVL.

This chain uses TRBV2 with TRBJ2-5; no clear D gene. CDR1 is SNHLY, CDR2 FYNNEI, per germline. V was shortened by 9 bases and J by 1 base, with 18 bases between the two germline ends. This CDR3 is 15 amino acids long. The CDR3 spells CASPKSRKVQETQYF. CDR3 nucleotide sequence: TGTGCCAGTCCCAAATCTAGAAAAGTCCAAGAGACCCAGTACTTC.

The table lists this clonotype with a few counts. The CDR3 DNA reads TGCGCCAGCAGCAAGGACCATAGGCCAAATGAGCAGTTCTTC. This encodes CASSKDHRPNEQFF. The chain couples TRBV5-1 to TRBJ2-1, with D unresolved. With 4 bases removed from V and 7 bases from J, the gap between germline ends came to 15 bases. Per the germline V gene, CDR1 is SGHRS and CDR2 is YFSETQ. This CDR3 comprises 14 residues.